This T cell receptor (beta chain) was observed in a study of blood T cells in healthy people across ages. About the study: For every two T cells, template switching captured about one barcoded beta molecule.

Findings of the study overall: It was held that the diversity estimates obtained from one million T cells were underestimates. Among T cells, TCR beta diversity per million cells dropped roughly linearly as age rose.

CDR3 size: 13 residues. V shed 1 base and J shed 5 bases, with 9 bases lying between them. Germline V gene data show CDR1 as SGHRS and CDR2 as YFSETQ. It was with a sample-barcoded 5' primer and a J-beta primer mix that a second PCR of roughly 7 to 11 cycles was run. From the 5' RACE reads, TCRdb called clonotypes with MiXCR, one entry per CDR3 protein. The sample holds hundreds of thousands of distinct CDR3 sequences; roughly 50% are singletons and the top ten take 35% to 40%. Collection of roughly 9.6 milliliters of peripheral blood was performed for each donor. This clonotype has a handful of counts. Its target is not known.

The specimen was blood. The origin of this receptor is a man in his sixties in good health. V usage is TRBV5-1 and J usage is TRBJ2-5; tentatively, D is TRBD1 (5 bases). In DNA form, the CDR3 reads TGCGCCAGCAGCTTGCGATCAGGGGAGACCCAGTACTTC. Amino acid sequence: CASSLRSGETQYF.